The 27 T cell receptor beta chains in this list originate from one sample, sequenced in a study of cytomegalovirus exposure and HLA in healthy donors. In the PCR, 60 Vbeta and 13 Jbeta primers were used. This table comes from immunoSEQ multiplex PCR, and its TCRdb copy is limited to in-frame clones, with some not included. Here the sample spans 100,000 or so clones, less than 85% being singletons. The sequencing sample was made of PBMCs. These receptor sequences come from a man younger than 45 in good health and CMV-seropositive.

The chain couples TRBV5-4 to TRBJ2-7; D remains ambiguous. Deletions cut 3 bases from V and 0 bases from J, with 7 bases between. Germline V lookup: CDR1 SGHNT, CDR2 YYREEE (reference sequence). The CDR3 contains 13 residues. CDR3 amino acids: CASSSGPSYEQYV. The CDR3 region has the DNA TGTGCCAGCAGCTCAGGTCCCTCCTACGAGCAGTACGTC.

This clone was recorded a few times. One end of the junction fails to match germline, which may point to a read error. The chain is built from TRBV27 and TRBJ2-7; 7 bases map to TRBD2. Looked up from germline, CDR1 is MNHEY and CDR2 is SMNVEV (reference sequence). There are 14 residues in the CDR3. This chain's CDR3 is CATSGLADGYEQYF. The CDR3 DNA sequence: TGTGCCACCAGTGGGCTAGCGGACGGCTACGAGCAGTACTTC.

This clone was recorded only once. The chain joins TRBV6-1 to TRBJ1-4; TRBD1 is a possible D gene (6 bases). V lost 7 bases and J 8 bases, leaving 14 bases between the germline ends. From germline, CDR1 is MNHNS and CDR2 SASEGT. The CDR3 is made up of 13 amino acids. CDR3 in DNA: TGTGCCAGCAAGCTTGGACAGCAAGAAAAACTGTTTTTT. Its translation: CASKLGQQEKLFF.

This clone was observed a handful of times. The rearrangement joins TRBV5-1 to TRBJ1-1; possibly TRBD1 for D (5 bases). V gave up 6 bases and J gave up 4 bases, with 13 bases separating them. Germline V gives CDR1 SGHRS, CDR2 YFSETQ. The CDR3 is 13 residues long. The CDR3 DNA follows: TGCGCCAGCATATCCCAGGGAAGCACTGAAGCTTTCTTT. Its protein is CASISQGSTEAFF. Together with reference TRBV5-1 and TRBJ1-1, the CDR3 gives the full variable domain: KAGVTQTPRYLIKTRGQQVTLSCSPISGHRSVSWYQQTPGQGLQFLFEYFSETQRNKGNFPGRFSGRQFSNSRSEMNVSTLELGDSALYLCASISQGSTEAFFGQGTRLTVV.

The rearrangement uses TRBV7-9 and TRBJ1-1; D gene ambiguous. Germline assignment: CDR1 SEHNR and CDR2 FQNEAQ (reference sequence). V was shortened by 2 bases and J by 0 bases, with 4 bases between the two germline ends. This CDR3 has 13 residues. The CDR3 region has the DNA TGTGCCAGCAGCTTATCAGTGAACACTGAAGCTTTCTTT. Amino acid sequence: CASSLSVNTEAFF.

Only a few counts were recorded for this clone. The CDR3 nucleotides read TGTGCCAGCAGCCACTCGGAGACGGTAGCCCCCTACGAGCAGTACTTC. Translating gives CASSHSETVAPYEQYF. The rearrangement links TRBV7-2 to TRBJ2-7, with D hard to call. The CDR3 sequence is 16 residues long. Germline V gives CDR1 SGHTA, CDR2 FQGNSA. The V gene lost 5 bases and the J gene lost 2 bases, with 19 bases spanning the gap.

This clone has only one observation. CDR3 DNA: TGTGCCAGCCTTACAGGGAGTAAGTCCTACGAGCAGTACGTC. The encoded protein is CASLTGSKSYEQYV. The genes are TRBV21-1 and TRBJ2-7; the tabulated D call, TRBD1, remains unverified against the DNA. TRBV21-1 is labeled a pseudogene. This CDR3 is built from 14 residues.

The chain couples TRBV6-1 to TRBJ1-6; TRBD1 matches at 9 bases. In germline, CDR1 is MNHNS, CDR2 SASEGT. The CDR3 runs 15 residues. V shed 3 bases and J 6 bases; nucleotides not matched to a gene: 3. In DNA, the CDR3 is TGTGCCAGCAGTGAGCGGGACAGGGTTAATTCACCCCTCCACTTT. Residues: CASSERDRVNSPLHF.

This clone was found a few times. The CDR3: CAAGSGTGGGNEKLFF. CDR3 in DNA: TGTGCCGCAGGATCCGGGACAGGGGGCGGGAATGAAAAACTGTTTTTT. The rearrangement uses TRBV10-3 and TRBJ1-4, with 12 bases fitting TRBD1. V lost 11 bases and J lost 5; bases outside the gene matches: 12. Looked up from germline, CDR1 is ENHRY and CDR2 is SYGVKD. The CDR3 is 16 residues long.

This rearrangement joins TRBV6-1 to TRBJ1-1, with a possible D match to TRBD1 (6 bases). CDR1 and CDR2 from the germline V gene are MNHNS and SASEGT. The CDR3 sequence is 14 residues long. Trimming left V 1 base short and J 2 bases short, with 8 bases between. The CDR3 loop is CASSEGGGNTEAFF. The CDR3 nucleotides are TGTGCCAGCAGTGAAGGGGGGGGCAACACTGAAGCTTTCTTT.

This clone was detected once. This chain connects TRBV29-1 to TRBJ2-1; tentative D call: TRBD1 (7 bases). The CDR3 is 16 amino acids. Germline loops: CDR1 SQVTM, CDR2 ANQGSEA. V lost 2 bases and J 7 bases, leaving 21 bases between the germline ends. CDR3 loop: CSVESWAGGLVNEQFF. In DNA form, the CDR3 reads TGCAGCGTTGAATCGTGGGCAGGGGGACTGGTTAATGAGCAGTTCTTC.

This rearrangement joins TRBV6-6 to TRBJ2-3; TRBD2 matches at 10 bases. Germline V CDR1 and CDR2: MNHNY, SVGAGI (reference sequence). V gave up 0 bases and J gave up 3 bases; unmatched junction bases: 3. This CDR3 spans 16 amino acids. CDR3: CASSYSASGGTDTQYF. DNA for the CDR3: TGTGCCAGCAGTTACTCGGCTAGCGGGGGAACAGATACGCAGTATTTT.

The V call is TRBV9, the J call TRBJ1-2; D is unresolved. The V and J ends lost 4 bases and 3 bases respectively, with 10 bases between them. CDR3 size: 13 residues. The V gene's germline CDR1 is SGDLS and CDR2 YYNGEE. The CDR3 DNA reads TGTGCCAGCAGCCCCCGGGATTACTATGGCTACACCTTC. Its protein product is CASSPRDYYGYTF.

This rearrangement joins TRBV5-4 to TRBJ2-7; 7 bases match TRBD1. Germline assignment: CDR1 SGHNT and CDR2 YYREEE (reference sequence). The junction had 3 bases not matched to a gene; V was cut back by 3 bases and J by 3 bases. This CDR3 has 13 residues. The CDR3 coding sequence is TGTGCCAGCAGCTCGGGACAGCTCTACGAGCAGTACTTC. The encoded protein is CASSSGQLYEQYF.

This clone was detected only a few times. The CDR3 region has the DNA TGCAGCGGGGGACAGGGGGCAAGTTGGGGTTCCTACAATGAGCAGTTCTTC. This sequence encodes CSGGQGASWGSYNEQFF. The chain carries TRBV29-1 and TRBJ2-1, with 12 bases aligning to TRBD1. The CDR3 has 17 residues. V dropped 7 bases and J dropped 1; count of bases not matched to a gene: 11. Looked up from germline, CDR1 is SQVTM and CDR2 is ANQGSEA.

The rearrangement joins TRBV29-1 to TRBJ2-3; TRBD1 agrees at 8 bases. After removal of 4 bases from V and 1 base from J, the junction contained 1 base not matched to a gene. The CDR3 totals 13 residues. The germline V gene encodes CDR1 SQVTM and CDR2 ANQGSEA. CDR3 sequence reads: CSVVGQGTDTQYF. CDR3 bases: TGCAGCGTTGTGGGACAGGGCACAGATACGCAGTATTTT.

The chain links TRBV19 to TRBJ1-1; D is perhaps TRBD1 (5 bases). Germline CDR1 LNHDA, CDR2 SQIVND (reference sequence). The ends were cut back, 5 bases at V and 7 bases at J, with 17 bases in the middle. This CDR3 has 14 amino acids. DNA for the CDR3: TGTGCCAGTAGTCCAAACCAACAGGTCTTTGAAGCTTTCTTT. Translated, it gives CASSPNQQVFEAFF.

The chain carries TRBV20-1 and TRBJ2-1; the match to TRBD1 covers 9 bases. V lost 0 bases to trimming and J lost 14 bases; unmatched junction nucleotides: 2. CDR1 DFQATT and CDR2 SNEGSKA come from the germline V gene (reference sequence). The CDR3 runs 11 residues. CDR3 loop: CSAREQGAKFF. CDR3 nucleotides: TGCAGTGCTAGAGAACAGGGGGCGAAGTTCTTC.

The table lists this clone with a count of one. CDR3 sequence (DNA): TGCGCCAGCAGCCTTTCCTGGGCAGCCCCCTACGAGCAGTACTTC. This sequence encodes CASSLSWAAPYEQYF. The V and J genes are TRBV4-3 and TRBJ2-7; D unresolved. This CDR3 has 15 amino acids. Trimming removed 4 bases at V and 2 bases at J, with 15 bases between. CDR1 and CDR2 from the germline V gene are LGHNA and YSLEER.

V gene TRBV5-4 combines with J gene TRBJ1-2, with D maybe TRBD1 (6 bases). CDR1 SGHNT and CDR2 YYREEE come from the germline V gene (reference sequence). With 0 bases removed from V and 2 bases from J, the gap between germline ends came to 14 bases. The CDR3 sequence is 16 residues long. In DNA form, the CDR3 reads TGTGCCAGCAGCTTGGTGGGGGGGCAGAGGAACTATGGCTACACCTTC. As protein: CASSLVGGQRNYGYTF. Full variable domain (rest looked up from reference TRBV5-4 and TRBJ1-2): ETGVTQSPTHLIKTRGQQVTLRCSSQSGHNTVSWYQQALGQGPQFIFQYYREEENGRGNFPPRFSGLQFPNYSSELNVNALELDDSALYLCASSLVGGQRNYGYTFGSGTRLTVV.

This clone was recorded once. V usage is TRBV5-1 and J usage is TRBJ2-1; D may be TRBD2 (7 bases). The V and J ends lost 3 bases and 4 bases respectively, with 14 bases between them. Germline values: CDR1 SGHRS, CDR2 YFSETQ. This CDR3 region has 15 residues. The CDR3 nucleotides read TGCGCCAGCAGCTGGGGGGGGGCGCAGTACAATGAGCAGTTCTTC. It specifies CASSWGGAQYNEQFF.

The chain is built from TRBV6-1 and TRBJ2-7, with a weak D call TRBD2 (5 bases). V lost 5 bases and J lost 1, with 9 bases in between. From germline, CDR1 is MNHNS and CDR2 SASEGT. This CDR3 comprises 13 residues. CDR3 protein: CASSLWTSYEQYV. The CDR3, as DNA: TGTGCCAGCAGTCTCTGGACTTCCTACGAGCAGTACGTC.

The genes are TRBV5-1 and TRBJ2-1; D is perhaps TRBD2 (6 bases). Germline V CDR1 and CDR2: SGHRS, YFSETQ. Trimming took off 0 bases at V and 10 bases at J, with 14 bases between the two ends. This CDR3 comprises 14 residues. The CDR3 sequence is CASSLGSAGREQFF. As DNA, the CDR3 is TGCGCCAGCAGCTTGGGCTCGGCGGGGCGGGAGCAGTTCTTC.

This clone was picked up one time. V gene TRBV2 combines with J gene TRBJ1-5; a weak D match, TRBD1 (6 bases). The germline V and J ends were trimmed by 10 bases and 7 bases, with 20 bases remaining between them. Germline assignment: CDR1 SNHLY and CDR2 FYNNEI. CDR3 size: 14 residues. CDR3 region: CATKGLDRTQPQHF. The DNA of the CDR3 is TGTGCCACCAAAGGCCTCGACAGGACCCAGCCCCAGCATTTT. The whole variable domain, remainder taken from reference TRBV2 and TRBJ1-5, is EPEVTQTPSHQVTQMGQEVILRCVPISNHLYFYWYRQILGQKVEFLVSFYNNEISEKSEIFDDQFSVERPDGSNFTLKIRSTKLEDSAMYFCATKGLDRTQPQHFGDGTRLSIL.

The sample holds a few counts of this clone. This chain uses TRBV5-6 with TRBJ2-4, with D possibly being TRBD1 (6 bases). The CDR3 spans 16 residues. Germline-derived CDR1 and CDR2 are SGHDT and YYEEEE. Deletions cut 3 bases from V and 0 bases from J, with 13 bases between. Here the CDR3 reads CASSWRQGLAKNIQYF. Here the CDR3 DNA reads TGTGCCAGCAGCTGGAGGCAGGGGCTAGCCAAAAACATTCAGTACTTC. Variable domain in full (rest from reference TRBV5-6 and TRBJ2-4): DAGVTQSPTHLIKTRGQQVTLRCSPKSGHDTVSWYQQALGQGPQFIFQYYEEEERQRGNFPDRFSGHQFPNYSSELNVNALLLGDSALYLCASSWRQGLAKNIQYFGAGTRLSVL.

The chain has TRBV5-1 and TRBJ1-2; TRBD1 is a possible D gene (6 bases). V was cut by 5 bases and J by 2 bases, with 13 bases left in between. The CDR3 is 14 residues long. Germline V lookup: CDR1 SGHRS, CDR2 YFSETQ. DNA for the CDR3: TGCGCCAGCAGGACGGGGGGGGCGAACTATGGCTACACCTTC. Residues: CASRTGGANYGYTF.

The chain employs TRBV7-2 and TRBJ1-4; possible D gene TRBD1, 6 bases. With 4 bases removed from V and 1 base from J, the gap between germline ends came to 10 bases. Germline assignment: CDR1 SGHTA and CDR2 FQGNSA. The CDR3 loop spans 15 amino acids. The CDR3 DNA follows: TGTGCCAGCAGCTCGCTCAGGGGAACTAATGAAAAACTGTTTTTT. It is translated as CASSSLRGTNEKLFF.